Sequencing of this T cell receptor beta chain was carried out in a study of radiation and T cells in renal cell carcinoma. Study details: Nephrectomy followed 15 Gy stereotactic body radiation by 4 weeks. Study-wide results and limits: In blood, top tumor clones expanded by 2 weeks, shrinking by 4.

The sample holds a few counts of this clone. The antigen remains unidentified. The method was immunoSEQ multiplex PCR; TCRdb's version includes in-frame clones alone and lacks a portion of them. This table holds 100,000 to 150,000 clones, roughly four fifths found once. Specified time point: blood 2 weeks post-SBRT. Documented treatment: 15 Gy SBRT to primary tumor, nephrectomy 4 weeks later. Blood was sampled at baseline, 2 weeks and 4 weeks after SBRT. CDR1 and CDR2 (germline): GTSNPN, SVGIG (reference sequence). The CDR3 extends over 14 amino acids. V was trimmed by 2 bases and J by 7 bases, leaving 17 bases between them.

The chain joins TRBV30 to TRBJ1-1; D gene unclear. Sequencing was performed on blood, taken from a patient whose treatment included radiotherapy and nephrectomy. This clonotype was obtained from a man between 50 and 59 years old with renal cell carcinoma. The CDR3 protein is CAWSPYGRPVEAFF. The CDR3 coding sequence is TGTGCCTGGAGTCCCTACGGACGACCGGTTGAAGCTTTCTTT.